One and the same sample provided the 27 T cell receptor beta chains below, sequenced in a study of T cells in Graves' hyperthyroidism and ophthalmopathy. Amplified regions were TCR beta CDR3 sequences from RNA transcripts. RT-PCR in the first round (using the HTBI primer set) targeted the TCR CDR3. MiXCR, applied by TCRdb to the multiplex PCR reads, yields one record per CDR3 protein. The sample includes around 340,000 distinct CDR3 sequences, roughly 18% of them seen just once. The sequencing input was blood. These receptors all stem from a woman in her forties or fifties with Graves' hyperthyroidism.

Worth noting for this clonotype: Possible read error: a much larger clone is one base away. The CDR3 DNA is TGTGTCAGCAGCCTGAGGTTGGCGGACAATGAGCAGTTCTTC. Protein product: CVSSLRLADNEQFF. This chain connects TRBV7-8 to TRBJ2-1; the D is unclear. CDR1 and CDR2 (germline): SGHVS, FQNEAQ. The CDR3 has 14 amino acids.

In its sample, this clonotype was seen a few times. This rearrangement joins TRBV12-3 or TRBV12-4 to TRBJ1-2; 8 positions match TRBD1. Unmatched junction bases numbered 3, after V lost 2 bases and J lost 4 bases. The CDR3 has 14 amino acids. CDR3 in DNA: TGTGCCAGCAGTTTAAACAGGGGGGTCTATGGCTACACCTTC. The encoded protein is CASSLNRGVYGYTF.

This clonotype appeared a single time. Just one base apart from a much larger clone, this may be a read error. CDR3 protein: CASGPGGSYPTDTQYF. CDR3 DNA: TGTGCCAGCGGTCCGGGTGGATCGTACCCCACAGATACGCAGTATTTT. The rearrangement uses TRBV6-2 or TRBV6-3 and TRBJ2-3; no clear D. The CDR3 loop spans 16 amino acids. Looked up from germline, CDR1 is MNHEY and CDR2 is SVGEGT. V was cut by 8 bases and J by 2 bases, with 20 bases left in between.

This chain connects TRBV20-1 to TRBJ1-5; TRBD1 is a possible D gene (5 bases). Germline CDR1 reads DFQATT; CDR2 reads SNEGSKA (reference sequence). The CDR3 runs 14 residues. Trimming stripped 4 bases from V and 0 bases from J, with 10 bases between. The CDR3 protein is CSATQGSSNQPQHF. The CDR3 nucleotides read TGCAGTGCTACCCAGGGCAGTAGCAATCAGCCCCAGCATTTT.

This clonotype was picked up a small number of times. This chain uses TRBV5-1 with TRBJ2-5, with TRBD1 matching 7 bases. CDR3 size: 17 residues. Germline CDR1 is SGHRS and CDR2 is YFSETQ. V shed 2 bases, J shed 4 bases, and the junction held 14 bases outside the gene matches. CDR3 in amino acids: CASSFSPGQTTGETQYF. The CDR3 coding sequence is TGCGCCAGCAGCTTCTCCCCGGGACAGACTACGGGAGAGACCCAGTACTTC.

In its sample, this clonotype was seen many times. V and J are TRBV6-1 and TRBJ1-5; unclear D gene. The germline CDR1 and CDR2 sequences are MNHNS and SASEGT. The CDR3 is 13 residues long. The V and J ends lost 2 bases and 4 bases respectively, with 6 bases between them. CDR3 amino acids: CASSESRNQPQHF. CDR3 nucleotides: TGTGCCAGCAGTGAATCGAGGAATCAGCCCCAGCATTTT.

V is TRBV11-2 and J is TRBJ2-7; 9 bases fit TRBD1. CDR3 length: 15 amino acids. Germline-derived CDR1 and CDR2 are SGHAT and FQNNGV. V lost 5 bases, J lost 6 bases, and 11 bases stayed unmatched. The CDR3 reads CASSQIPQGAGEQYF. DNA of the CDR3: TGTGCCAGCAGCCAGATCCCACAGGGGGCTGGCGAGCAGTACTTC.

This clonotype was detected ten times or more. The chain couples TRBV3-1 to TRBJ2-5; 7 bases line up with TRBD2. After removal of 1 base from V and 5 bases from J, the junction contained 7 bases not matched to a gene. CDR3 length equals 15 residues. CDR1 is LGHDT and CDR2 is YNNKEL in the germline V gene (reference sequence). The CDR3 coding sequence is TGTGCCAGCAGCCAAGTCCTAGCGGCACGTGAGACCCAGTACTTC. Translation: CASSQVLAARETQYF.

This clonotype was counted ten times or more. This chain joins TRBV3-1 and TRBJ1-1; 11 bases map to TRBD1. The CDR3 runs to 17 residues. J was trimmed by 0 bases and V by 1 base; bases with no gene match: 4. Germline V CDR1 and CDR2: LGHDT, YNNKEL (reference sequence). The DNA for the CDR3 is TGTGCCAGCAGCCAAGCCGGGACAGGGGGTATGAACACTGAAGCTTTCTTT. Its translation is CASSQAGTGGMNTEAFF. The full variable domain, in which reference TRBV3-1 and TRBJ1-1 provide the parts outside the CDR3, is DTAVSQTPKYLVTQMGNDKSIKCEQNLGHDTMYWYKQDSKKFLKIMFSYNNKELIINETVPNRFSPKSPDKAHLNLHINSLELGDSAVYFCASSQAGTGGMNTEAFFGQGTRLTVV.

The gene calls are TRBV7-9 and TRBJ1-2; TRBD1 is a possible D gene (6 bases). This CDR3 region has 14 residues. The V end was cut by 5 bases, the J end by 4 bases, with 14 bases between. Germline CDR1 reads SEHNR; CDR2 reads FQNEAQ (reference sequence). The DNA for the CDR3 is TGTGCCAGCAGCCCGGGACCGGGGGCCTATGGCTACACCTTC. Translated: CASSPGPGAYGYTF.

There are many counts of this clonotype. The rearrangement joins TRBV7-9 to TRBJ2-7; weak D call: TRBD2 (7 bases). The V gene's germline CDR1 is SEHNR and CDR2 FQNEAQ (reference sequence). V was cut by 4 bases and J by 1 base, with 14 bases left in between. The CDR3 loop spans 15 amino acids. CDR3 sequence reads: CASSYEGGRSYEQYV. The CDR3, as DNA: TGTGCCAGCAGCTACGAGGGGGGGAGGTCCTACGAGCAGTACGTC.

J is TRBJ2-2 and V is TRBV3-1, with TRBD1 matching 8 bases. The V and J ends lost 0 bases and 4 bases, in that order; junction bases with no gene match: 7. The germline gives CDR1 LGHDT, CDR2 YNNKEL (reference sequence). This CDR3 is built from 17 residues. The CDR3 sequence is CASSQDYVTGATGELFF. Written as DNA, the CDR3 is TGTGCCAGCAGCCAAGATTATGTGACAGGGGCCACCGGGGAGCTGTTTTTT.

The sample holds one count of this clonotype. CDR3 loop: CASSNRNGGDTQYF. For the CDR3, the DNA is TGTGCCAGTAGTAACCGGAACGGGGGAGATACGCAGTATTTT. V and J are TRBV19 and TRBJ2-3; possible D gene TRBD2, 6 bases. V shed 4 bases and J shed 5 bases, with 13 bases lying between them. The CDR3 spans 14 residues. From germline, CDR1 is LNHDA and CDR2 SQIVND (reference sequence). Combining the CDR3 with reference TRBV19 and TRBJ2-3 gives the whole variable domain DGGITQSPKYLFRKEGQNVTLSCEQNLNHDAMYWYRQDPGQGLRLIYYSQIVNDFQKGDIAEGYSVSREKKESFPLTVTSAQKNPTAFYLCASSNRNGGDTQYFGPGTRLTVL.

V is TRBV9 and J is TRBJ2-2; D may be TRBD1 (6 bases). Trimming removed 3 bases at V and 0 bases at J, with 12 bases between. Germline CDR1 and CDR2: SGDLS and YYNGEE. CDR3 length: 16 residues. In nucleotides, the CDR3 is TGTGCCAGCAGCGACTCCGGGACAACGAACACCGGGGAGCTGTTTTTT. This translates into CASSDSGTTNTGELFF.

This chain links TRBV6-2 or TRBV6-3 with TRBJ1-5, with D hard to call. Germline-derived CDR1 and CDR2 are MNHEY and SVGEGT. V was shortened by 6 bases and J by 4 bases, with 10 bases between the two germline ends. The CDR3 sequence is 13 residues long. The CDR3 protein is CASRGIGNQPQHF. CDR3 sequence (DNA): TGTGCCAGCAGGGGAATAGGGAATCAGCCCCAGCATTTT.

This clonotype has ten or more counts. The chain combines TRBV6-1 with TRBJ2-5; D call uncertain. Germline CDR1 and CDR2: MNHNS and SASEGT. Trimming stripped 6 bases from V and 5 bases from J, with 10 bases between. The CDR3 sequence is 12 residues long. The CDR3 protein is CASRVNLETQYF. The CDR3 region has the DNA TGTGCCAGCAGGGTAAACTTGGAGACCCAGTACTTC.

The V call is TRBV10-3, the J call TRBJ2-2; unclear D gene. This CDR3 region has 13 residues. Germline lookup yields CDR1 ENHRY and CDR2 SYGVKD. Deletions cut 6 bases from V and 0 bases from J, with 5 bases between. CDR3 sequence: CAIRSANTGELFF. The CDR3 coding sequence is TGTGCCATCAGATCGGCGAACACCGGGGAGCTGTTTTTT.

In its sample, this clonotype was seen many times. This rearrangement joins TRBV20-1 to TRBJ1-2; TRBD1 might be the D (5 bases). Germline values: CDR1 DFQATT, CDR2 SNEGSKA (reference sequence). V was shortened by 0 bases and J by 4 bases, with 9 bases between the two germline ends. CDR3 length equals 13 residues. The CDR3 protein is CSARDAGSYGYTF. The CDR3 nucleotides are TGCAGTGCTAGAGATGCAGGGAGCTATGGCTACACCTTC.

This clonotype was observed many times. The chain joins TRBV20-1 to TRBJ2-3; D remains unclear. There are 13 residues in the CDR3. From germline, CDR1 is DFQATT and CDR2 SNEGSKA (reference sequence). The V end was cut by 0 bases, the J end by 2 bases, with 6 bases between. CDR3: CSARDGDTDTQYF. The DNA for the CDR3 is TGCAGTGCTAGAGATGGCGACACAGATACGCAGTATTTT.

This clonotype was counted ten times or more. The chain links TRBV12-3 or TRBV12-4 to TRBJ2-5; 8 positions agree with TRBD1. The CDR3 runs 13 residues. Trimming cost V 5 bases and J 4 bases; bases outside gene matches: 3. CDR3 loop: CASSQTGGETQYF. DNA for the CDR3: TGTGCCAGCAGTCAAACAGGGGGAGAGACCCAGTACTTC.

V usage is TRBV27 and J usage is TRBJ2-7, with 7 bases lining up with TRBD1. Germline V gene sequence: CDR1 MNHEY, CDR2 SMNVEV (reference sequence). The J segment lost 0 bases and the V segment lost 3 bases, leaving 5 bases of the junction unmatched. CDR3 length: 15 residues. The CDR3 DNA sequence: TGTGCCAGCAGTTTGGACAGGTTGACCTCCTACGAGCAGTACTTC. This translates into CASSLDRLTSYEQYF.

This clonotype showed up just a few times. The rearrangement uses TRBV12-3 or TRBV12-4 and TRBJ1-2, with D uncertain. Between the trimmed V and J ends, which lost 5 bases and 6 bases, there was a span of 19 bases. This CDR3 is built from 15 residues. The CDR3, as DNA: TGTGCCAGCAGTGCCGAGTTCAGGCGATTGGATGGCTACACCTTC. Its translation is CASSAEFRRLDGYTF.

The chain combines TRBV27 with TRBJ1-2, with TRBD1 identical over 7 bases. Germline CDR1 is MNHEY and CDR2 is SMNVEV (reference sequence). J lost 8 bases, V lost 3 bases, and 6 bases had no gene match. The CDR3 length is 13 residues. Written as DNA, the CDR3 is TGTGCCAGCAGTTTTTCAGGGGGAGAAGGCTACACCTTC. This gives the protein CASSFSGGEGYTF.

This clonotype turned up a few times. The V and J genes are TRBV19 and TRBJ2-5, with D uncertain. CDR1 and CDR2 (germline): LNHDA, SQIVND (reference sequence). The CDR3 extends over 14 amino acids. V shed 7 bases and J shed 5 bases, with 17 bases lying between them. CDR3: CASNGQPSAETQYF. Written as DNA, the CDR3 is TGTGCCAGTAATGGTCAGCCAAGCGCGGAGACCCAGTACTTC.

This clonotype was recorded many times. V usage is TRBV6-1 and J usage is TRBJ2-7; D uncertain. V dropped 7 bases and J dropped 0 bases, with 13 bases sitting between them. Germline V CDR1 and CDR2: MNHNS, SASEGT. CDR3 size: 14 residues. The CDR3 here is CASTSITLSYEQYF. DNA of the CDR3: TGTGCCAGCACGTCGATTACCCTCTCCTACGAGCAGTACTTC.

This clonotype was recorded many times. This chain's CDR3 is CASSQDDLNTGELFF. CDR3 sequence (DNA): TGTGCCAGCAGCCAAGATGATCTTAACACCGGGGAGCTGTTTTTT. This chain links TRBV3-1 with TRBJ2-2, with D uncertain. Germline-derived CDR1 and CDR2 are LGHDT and YNNKEL (reference sequence). CDR3 length: 15 amino acids. The ends were cut back, 0 bases at V and 2 bases at J, with 7 bases in the middle.

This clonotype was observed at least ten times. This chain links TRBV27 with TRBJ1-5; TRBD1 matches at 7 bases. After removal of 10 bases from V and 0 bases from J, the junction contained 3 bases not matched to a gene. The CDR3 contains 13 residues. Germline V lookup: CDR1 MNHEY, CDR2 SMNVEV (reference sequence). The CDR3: CAKTGNSNQPQHF. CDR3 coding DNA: TGTGCCAAGACAGGGAATAGCAATCAGCCCCAGCATTTT.